This TCR beta chain emerged from a study of T cell repertoires in cytomegalovirus infection. About the research overall: CMV infection and matching HLA type were both indicated by public TCR beta signatures.

Study-wide findings and caveats: Dominating the ex vivo response were HLA-C-restricted CMV-specific TCR beta clonotypes. Totalled public TCR beta family frequency picked out people who carried CMV plus the relevant HLA.

In germline, CDR1 is SGHRS, CDR2 YFSETQ. The CDR3 is made up of 16 amino acids. Between the trimmed V and J ends, which lost 1 base and 3 bases, there was a span of 13 bases. Via MiXCR, TCRdb re-called the reads, giving one row per CDR3 protein. The data show 490,000 or so distinct CDR3 sequences, 11% seen once. About this clonotype: Antigen unknown.

The TCR was taken from a human donor in good health (CMV status not recorded). Some clones in this sample may be carry-over from other donors' samples. The chain links TRBV5-1 to TRBJ2-2, with D perhaps given as TRBD1 or TRBD2 (5 bases each). The sequencing input was PBMCs. The CDR3 reads CASSLFGASDTGELFF. The CDR3 nucleotides are TGCGCCAGCAGCTTGTTCGGGGCGTCGGACACCGGGGAGCTGTTTTTT.